This T cell receptor (beta chain) originates from a study of blood T cell repertoires in COVID-19. Study background: Samples taken during acute and convalescent COVID-19 were collected in the United States, Italy and Spain. In each case, the material was cDNA or gDNA derived from T cells, B-cell-depleted T cells, or PBMCs.

Original analysis: From reference gene primer amplification, estimates of nucleated cell counts were derived. Some clones are missing from TCRdb's copy, which holds only in-frame ones; the method was immunoSEQ multiplex PCR. V and J calls and clone size are as listed in that table; D and trimming were resolved from the DNA. The sample records about 40,000 clones, 88% being singletons. Material: peripheral blood. The sequence was collected from a woman in her 70s with acute or convalescent COVID-19.

The CDR3 sequence: CASSLATWTGLSGNTIYF. The CDR3 DNA follows: TGTGCCAGCAGCTTAGCTACGTGGACAGGCCTCTCTGGAAACACCATATATTTT. The V gene is TRBV7-8, the J gene TRBJ1-3; 7 bases line up with TRBD1. V was pared by 0 bases and J by 0 bases, with 8 bases of the junction left unmatched. The CDR3 covers 18 residues. CDR1 is SGHVS and CDR2 is FQNEAQ in the germline V gene.